The 31 T cell receptor beta chains presented below share a single source sample, sequenced in a study of tumor-infiltrating lymphocytes in primary liver carcinoma (dated by TCRdb to about 2017). Without any cell sorting, total RNA and DNA were co-extracted from approximately 20-30 mg of bulk tissue using the AllPrep DNA/RNA mini kit. The instrument was an Illumina HiSeq 2500. Using a constant-region primer and ProtoScript II reverse transcriptase, TCRbeta-specific cDNA was reverse-transcribed from around 500 ng total RNA. The TCRbeta libraries were prepared through three rounds of nested multiplex PCR following a slightly modified ARM-PCR procedure. Multiplex TRBV1-TRBV30 forward primers and a Cbeta reverse primer were used in the first two PCR rounds, each of which was run for approximately 11 cycles. Starting from the raw public reads, TCRdb applied fastp trimming at Q25, assembled clones with MiXCR and retained in-frame beta chains. Under each unique CDR3 protein, matching rows form one entry showing the most common genes and DNA. The table for this sample lists about 30,000 distinct CDR3 sequences; 71% of them were counted only once. 25% to 35% of the sample goes to the ten largest clones.

The sequenced material came from liver tumor tissue from sampling region 3. According to the study, the label for this sample's cell subset or site signals: tumor region T3, left-lateral pole. These receptors were collected from a woman aged 25 to 39 with primary liver carcinoma and hepatitis B virus infection.

To note about this clonotype: Since no conserved phenylalanine or tryptophan closes the CDR3, a read error is the likely cause. CDR3 DNA: TGCGCCAGCAGCGAGGAACACCTAGGACAGGGGGGACCGCGCGAGCAGTACCTC. Translating it yields CASSEEHLGQGGPREQYL. The gene calls are TRBV4-2 and TRBJ2-7; 10 bases agree with TRBD1. CDR3 length: 18 amino acids. Germline V gene sequence: CDR1 LGHNA, CDR2 YNFKEQ.

This clonotype was recorded many times. With a much larger clone just one base away, this may be a read error. V gene TRBV7-8 combines with J gene TRBJ2-7; D ambiguous. The CDR3 has 14 amino acids. CDR1 and CDR2 (germline): SGHVS, FQNEAQ. DNA of the CDR3: TGTGCCTGCAGCGCCCTCCTGTTGTCCCCCGAGCAGTACTTC. Its protein is CACSALLLSPEQYF.

The chain is built from TRBV11-3 and TRBJ2-1; 11 bases align to TRBD2. Trimming cost V 7 bases and J 11 bases; bases outside gene matches: 10. CDR3 length equals 14 residues. Germline assignment: CDR1 SGHNT and CDR2 YENEEA. CDR3 amino acids: CASNSTSGVVQQFF. DNA of the CDR3: TGTGCCAGCAACTCGACTAGCGGGGTGGTCCAGCAGTTCTTC.

This clonotype was detected only a few times. A read error is likely, as this CDR3 ends without the conserved phenylalanine or tryptophan. This rearrangement joins TRBV7-8 to TRBJ2-3; TRBD2 matches 7 bases. This CDR3 region has 14 residues. Germline CDR1 is SGHVS and CDR2 is FQNEAQ. Losses at the gene ends were 4 bases for V and 4 bases for J; bases not matched to a gene: 5. The CDR3 bases are TGTGCCAGCAGCTGGCGGGAGTGGGCAGATACGCAGTATTAT. This gives the protein CASSWREWADTQYY.

In regard to this clonotype: The junction does not match germline at one end; this may be a read error. This chain links TRBV11-3 with TRBJ1-5; D may be TRBD1 (6 bases). CDR1 is SGHNT and CDR2 is YENEEA in the germline V gene. The CDR3 spans 13 residues. For the CDR3, the DNA is TGTGCCAGCTGCTTAGGGGGAAATCAGCCCCAACATTTT. This encodes CASCLGGNQPQHF.

As concerns this clonotype: A junction end diverges from the germline sequence, so it may reflect a read error. This chain's CDR3 is CPSSLGNNEQFF. The CDR3 bases are TGTCCCAGCAGTTTAGGCAACAATGAGCAATTCTTC. J is TRBJ2-1 and V is TRBV12-3 or TRBV12-4; D not certain. CDR3 length: 12 residues.

In regard to this clonotype: At one boundary the junction diverges from the germline segment, which might be a read error. The chain combines TRBV6-6 with TRBJ2-7, with D tentatively TRBD1 (5 bases). Germline V gives CDR1 MNHNY, CDR2 SVGAGI (reference sequence). This CDR3 comprises 14 residues. CDR3 DNA sequence: TGTGCCAGGAGTTTAGGACACCCTTCCTACGAGCAGTACTTT. Its protein is CARSLGHPSYEQYF.

With respect to this clonotype: This could be a read error, since a much larger clone is one nucleotide away. The conserved phenylalanine or tryptophan is not found at the CDR3 terminus, so this likely reflects a read error. The V and J genes are TRBV29-1 and TRBJ1-4; weak D call: TRBD1 (5 bases). With 4 bases removed from V and 7 bases from J, the gap between germline ends came to 13 bases. The CDR3 has 13 amino acids. Per germline, CDR1 SQVTM and CDR2 ANQGSEA. In nucleotides, the CDR3 is TGCAGCGTTGCCGGGACCCCGGGTGAAAAACTGTTTTAT. Its translation: CSVAGTPGEKLFY.

CDR3 sequence: CASSQIVGQETQYF. The CDR3 DNA reads as TGTGCCAGCAGCCAGATAGTAGGGCAAGAGACCCAGTACTTC. V usage is TRBV3-1 and J usage is TRBJ2-5; D is ambiguous. CDR1 is LGHDT, CDR2 YNNKEL, per germline (reference sequence). Trimming took 3 bases from V and 2 from J, leaving 10 bases between them. The CDR3 runs 14 residues.

The chain is built from TRBV6-6 and TRBJ2-2; perhaps TRBD2 as D (6 bases). Germline CDR1 is MNHNY and CDR2 is SVGAGI (reference sequence). The CDR3 is made up of 13 amino acids. The V end was cut by 9 bases, the J end by 11 bases, with 19 bases between. CDR3 sequence reads: CASAISGGCELFF. In DNA, the CDR3 is TGTGCCAGTGCGATTAGCGGTGGCTGTGAGCTGTTTTTT.

Comment on this clonotype: A read error may produce the germline difference seen at one junction end. J is TRBJ1-1 and V is TRBV11-2; TRBD1 agrees at 12 bases. The germline gives CDR1 SGHAT, CDR2 FQNNGV. The CDR3 consists of 20 residues. CDR3 coding DNA: TGTGCCAGCAACGCTCGGGACAGGGGGCGCAAAAGGTGGAGTAACACTGAAGTTTTCTTT. This sequence encodes CASNARDRGRKRWSNTEVFF.

As regards this clonotype: At one end, the junction sequence differs from germline, possibly due to a read error. The genes are TRBV11-3 and TRBJ2-1; 14 bases agree with TRBD2. Germline V gene lookup returns CDR1 SGHNT and CDR2 YENEEA. This CDR3 has 19 amino acids. CDR3 in amino acids: CASSFEGTSGSPIYNEQFF. The CDR3 DNA reads TGTGCTAGCAGCTTTGAGGGGACTAGCGGGAGTCCAATCTACAATGAGCAGTTCTTC.

Notes on this clonotype: The junction differs from germline at one of its ends, possibly a read error. This chain connects TRBV4-3 to TRBJ2-2; TRBD2 aligns across 11 bases. This CDR3 comprises 19 residues. The germline V gene has CDR1 LGHNA and CDR2 YSLEER. The CDR3 sequence: CASSIVAGGPRSKTGELFF. As DNA, the CDR3 is TGCGCCAGCAGCATAGTAGCGGGAGGGCCCCGTTCGAAAACCGGGGAGCTGTTTTTT.

On this clonotype itself: A much larger clonotype is one base distant, so this may be a read error. The chain uses TRBV12-3 or TRBV12-4 and TRBJ1-6; 9 bases line up with TRBD1. This CDR3 comprises 15 residues. DNA of the CDR3: TGTGCCACCAGTTTTCGACAGGGGGGCAATTCACCCCTCCACTTT. Its translation is CATSFRQGGNSPLHF.

A remark on this clonotype: A read error may account for a junction end that differs from germline. The rearrangement links TRBV11-2 to TRBJ2-7; 9 nucleotides align to TRBD1. Germline CDR1 and CDR2: SGHAT and FQNNGV. The CDR3 contains 14 residues. The CDR3 loop is CVSSFVGTGIKQYF. In DNA, the CDR3 is TGTGTCAGCAGCTTTGTTGGGACAGGGATCAAGCAGTACTTC.

This clonotype was found many times. The junction departs from the called germline gene at one end, perhaps through a read error. The chain combines TRBV7-9 with TRBJ2-1; 8 nucleotides match TRBD2. This CDR3 has 16 residues. Germline CDR1 and CDR2: SEHNR and FQNEAQ (reference sequence). The CDR3 nucleotides read TGTGCCAGCAGTCCGGCCCCTCTCTTAGCGGGATTAGAGCAGCTCTTC. Its protein product is CASSPAPLLAGLEQLF.

In regard to this clonotype: Mismatch with germline at one junction end may stem from a read error. The gene calls are TRBV28 and TRBJ2-3; tentative D call: TRBD1 (5 bases). The CDR3 is 16 amino acids. Germline V lookup: CDR1 MDHEN, CDR2 SYDVKM. The CDR3 nucleotides read TGTGCCAGCGGGTCTGTAGGGGCGCTCGGCACAGATACCCAGTATTTT. Protein: CASGSVGALGTDTQYF.

There are a few counts of this clonotype. The rearrangement links TRBV18 to TRBJ2-5; the D gene is possibly TRBD1 (6 bases). V was trimmed by 2 bases and J by 7 bases, leaving 11 bases between them. The CDR3 is 13 residues long. Germline CDR1 reads KGHSH; CDR2 reads LQKENI. CDR3 DNA sequence: TGTGCCAGCTCACCAAGGATACAGGGGACCCAGTACTTC. Translating it yields CASSPRIQGTQYF.

The chain's CDR3 is CARSSLTSGGETQYF. Written as DNA, the CDR3 is TGTGCTAGAAGTTCGCTGACTAGCGGAGGAGAGACCCAGTACTTC. V usage is TRBV28 and J usage is TRBJ2-5; 9 bases fit TRBD2. Germline-derived CDR1 and CDR2 are MDHEN and SYDVKM. CDR3 size: 15 residues.

Only a few counts were recorded for this clonotype. V usage is TRBV11-3 and J usage is TRBJ2-1; D possibly corresponds to TRBD1 (6 bases). There are 13 residues in the CDR3. Deletions cut 7 bases from V and 3 bases from J, with 10 bases between. CDR1 SGHNT and CDR2 YENEEA come from the germline V gene. Here the CDR3 DNA reads TGTGCCAGCAATGCCAGGGGCTACAATGAGCAGTTCTTC. Translating it yields CASNARGYNEQFF.

Comments on this clonotype: With a much larger clone just one base away, this may be a read error. The V gene is TRBV11-2, the J gene TRBJ1-3, with TRBD1 identical over 8 bases. CDR1 and CDR2 from the germline V gene are SGHAT and FQNNGV. The CDR3 covers 19 residues. The CDR3, as DNA: TGTGCCAGCAGCTCACGCCCGGACAGGGAAGCGTACTCTGGAAAGACCATATATTTT. Protein sequence: CASSSRPDREAYSGKTIYF. The full variable domain, completed using reference TRBV11-2 and TRBJ1-3, is EAGVAQSPRYKIIEKRQSVAFWCNPISGHATLYWYQQILGQGPKLLIQFQNNGVVDDSQLPKDRFSAERLKGVDSTLKIQPAKLEDSAVYLCASSSRPDREAYSGKTIYFGEGSWLTVV.

In its sample, this clonotype was seen once. A read error is likely, as this CDR3 ends without the conserved phenylalanine or tryptophan. The chain joins TRBV29-1 to TRBJ2-5, with D possibly matching TRBD2 (7 bases). Germline CDR1 is SQVTM and CDR2 is ANQGSEA. This CDR3 spans 12 amino acids. DNA for the CDR3: TGCAGTGTTGGGAGGGGGGCAGAGATCCAGTACTCC. This translates into CSVGRGAEIQYS.

V and J are TRBV20-1 and TRBJ2-7, with D possibly matching TRBD2 (5 bases). The length of the CDR3 is 11 residues. Germline-derived CDR1 and CDR2 are DFQATT and SNEGSKA (reference sequence). The CDR3 spells CGIPIGEEQYF. The CDR3 DNA sequence: TGCGGAATCCCGATCGGGGAGGAGCAGTACTTC.

This chain uses TRBV21-1 with TRBJ2-7; TRBD2, the D gene given by the table, was not confirmed from the DNA. TRBV21-1 is an annotated pseudogene. This CDR3 is 20 amino acids long. The CDR3 is CVNRRNEDQRVDRGAYQQYF. The DNA for the CDR3 is TGTGTCAACCGAAGAAACGAAGACCAGCGGGTGGATAGGGGGGCCTACCAGCAGTACTTC.

V and J are TRBV11-3 and TRBJ1-2; D is unclear. CDR1 and CDR2 (germline): SGHNT, YENEEA. V was cut by 0 bases and J by 3 bases, with 5 bases left in between. The CDR3 runs to 13 residues. This CDR3 is CASSLDSYYGYTF. CDR3 nucleotides: TGTGCCAGCAGCTTAGACAGCTACTATGGCTACACCTTC.

About this clonotype: This may arise from a read error, as a much more abundant clone is one base away. The V and J genes are TRBV11-2 and TRBJ2-3, with D uncertain. Germline V CDR1 and CDR2: SGHAT, FQNNGV. The CDR3 has 11 residues. The CDR3 region has the DNA TGTGCCAGCAGCCGAACAGATACGCAGTGTTTT. This gives the protein CASSRTDTQCF.

In this sample, this clonotype turned up many times. V is TRBV28 and J is TRBJ1-5, with a weak D call TRBD1 (5 bases). The ends were cut back, 8 bases at V and 11 bases at J, with 16 bases in the middle. Germline loops: CDR1 MDHEN, CDR2 SYDVKM. This CDR3 is built from 12 residues. In nucleotides, the CDR3 is TGTGCCAGCTGGGCGGGGCACCAGTCCCAGCATTTT. Translating it yields CASWAGHQSQHF.

A remark on this clonotype: At one end the junction does not follow the germline gene, possibly because of a read error. V is TRBV11-3 and J is TRBJ2-7, with 9 bases identical to TRBD1. From germline, CDR1 is SGHNT and CDR2 YENEEA. The CDR3 length is 16 residues. The CDR3 sequence is CPSSHRDRDYSYEQYF. The CDR3 DNA follows: TGTCCCAGCAGCCATCGGGACAGGGATTACTCCTACGAGCAGTACTTC. Looking up the rest from reference TRBV11-3 and TRBJ2-7 gives the full variable domain: EAGVVQSPRYKIIEKKQPVAFWCNPISGHNTLYWYLQNLGQGPELLIRYENEEAVDDSQLPKDRFSAERLKGVDSTLKIQPAELGDSAVYLCPSSHRDRDYSYEQYFGPGTRLTVT.

Worth noting for this clonotype: Germline and junction disagree at one end, which may indicate a read error. The V and J genes are TRBV11-2 and TRBJ2-2, with D unresolved. CDR3 length: 16 residues. Germline V lookup: CDR1 SGHAT, CDR2 FQNNGV. CDR3 region: CVSSDGRNTDTGELFF. CDR3 sequence (DNA): TGTGTCAGCAGCGACGGACGCAACACGGACACCGGGGAGCTGTTTTTT.

This clonotype has only one observation. The chain couples TRBV28 to TRBJ2-3; a possible D gene is TRBD1 (5 bases). The end of the DNA aligns better with TRBJ1-5, so the J call may be wrong. CDR1 and CDR2 (germline): MDHEN, SYDVKM. This CDR3 is built from 17 residues. DNA for the CDR3: TGTGCCAGCAGAGGACGGTATGGGACTCCCGAGGCAGATACGCAGCATTTT. The encoded protein is CASRGRYGTPEADTQHF.

In the case of this clonotype: No conserved phenylalanine or tryptophan ends this CDR3, so it is likely a read error. The chain has TRBV29-1 and TRBJ2-5, with D perhaps TRBD1 or TRBD2 (7 bases each). Germline CDR1 is SQVTM and CDR2 is ANQGSEA. The CDR3 has 14 residues. Here the CDR3 reads CSVAAGGAIEAQYL. The CDR3 nucleotides are TGCAGCGTTGCGGCAGGGGGGGCCATAGAGGCCCAGTACCTC.